These T cell receptor beta chains were read from a single sample in a study of shared clonotypes between healthy human individuals. Assay: immunoSEQ multiplex PCR; the TCRdb copy retains only in-frame clones and omits some. The table shows 2 million to 2.5 million clones, with approximately 94% occurring only once. The sample taken for sequencing was naive CD4+ T cells sorted from blood. The source is a man aged 18 to 30 in good health. Each CDR3 is given with its conserved first and last residue. The D gene is left open where the match is weak. A clone size is listed for some rows: how often the clone was seen (once, few, many), or a class if it is expanded.

TRBV7-3	NA	TRBJ2-7	TRBD2	CASSPKSVGGPYEQYF	TGTGCCAGCAGCCCCAAAAGTGTGGGAGGGCCCTACGAGCAGTACTTC
TRBV6-1	NA	TRBJ2-4	TRBD1	CASRLGQGASNIQYF	TGTGCCAGTCGACTGGGACAGGGGGCATCGAACATTCAGTACTTC
TRBV6-1	NA	TRBJ1-3	TRBD1	CASSAGTGDPQF	TGTGCCAGCAGTGCCGGGACAGGGGACCCTCAGTTT
TRBV5-1	once	TRBJ1-1	NA	CASSSGLWEAEAFF	TGCGCCAGCAGCTCGGGGCTTTGGGAGGCTGAAGCTTTCTTT
TRBV7-9	NA	TRBJ2-7	TRBD1	CASSRSGTGNYEQYF	TGTGCCAGCAGCCGCTCCGGGACAGGGAACTACGAGCAGTACTTC
TRBV2	NA	TRBJ2-3	TRBD2	CASSDNSGGPNTDTQYF	TGTGCCAGCAGTGATAATAGCGGGGGCCCAAACACAGATACGCAGTATTTT
TRBV19	NA	TRBJ2-7	NA	CASSHADRYEQYF	TGCGCCAGTAGTCACGCCGACAGGTACGAGCAGTACTTC
TRBV28	NA	TRBJ1-1	NA	CASSLPAVGSTEAFF	TGTGCCAGCAGTTTGCCCGCGGTTGGAAGCACTGAAGCTTTCTTT
TRBV5-1	NA	TRBJ1-1	NA	CASSMPRGADTEAFF	TGCGCCAGCAGCATGCCAAGGGGGGCAGACACTGAAGCTTTCTTT
TRBV5-1	once	TRBJ2-5	NA	CASSWGGTTYQETQYF	TGCGCCAGCAGCTGGGGCGGGACGACGTACCAAGAGACCCAGTACTTC
TRBV7-2	NA	TRBJ2-3	NA	CASSPGGSTDTQYF	TGTGCCAGCAGCCCCGGCGGGTCCACAGATACGCAGTATTTT
TRBV7-9	NA	TRBJ2-6	TRBD1	CASSTPGTGNSGANVLTF	TGTGCCAGCAGCACCCCCGGGACAGGGAACTCTGGGGCCAACGTCCTGACTTTC
TRBV18	NA	TRBJ2-7	NA	CASSAPYEQYF	TGTGCCAGCTCAGCCCCCTACGAGCAGTACTTC
TRBV11-2	NA	TRBJ2-3	TRBD2	CASSSFLTSGAYTQYF	TGTGCCAGCAGCTCCTTTCTGACTAGCGGGGCATATACGCAGTATTTT
TRBV6-5	NA	TRBJ2-3	NA	CASSLPGTDTQYF	TGTGCCAGCAGTTTGCCTGGCACAGATACGCAGTATTTT
TRBV11-2	NA	TRBJ2-2	NA	CASSPIPQGNTGELFF	TGTGCCAGCAGTCCAATCCCTCAAGGGAACACCGGGGAGCTGTTTTTT
TRBV30	NA	TRBJ2-3	NA	CAWSDWDTQYF	TGTGCCTGGAGTGATTGGGATACGCAGTATTTT
TRBV11-2	NA	TRBJ1-1	NA	CASSLGMNTEAFF	TGTGCCAGCAGCTTAGGGATGAACACTGAAGCTTTCTTT
TRBV2	NA	TRBJ2-5	TRBD2	CASSLGGGLETQYF	TGTGCCAGCAGTCTCGGGGGAGGGCTGGAGACCCAGTACTTC
TRBV7-9	NA	TRBJ2-7	NA	CASSFVRDGEQYF	TGTGCCAGCAGCTTCGTTCGGGATGGGGAGCAGTACTTC
TRBV19	few	TRBJ1-4	NA	CASSGRGSNEKLFF	TGTGCCAGTAGTGGTCGCGGGTCTAATGAAAAACTGTTTTTT
TRBV11-2	NA	TRBJ2-1	TRBD2	CASSLTAGGPNEQFF	TGTGCCAGCAGCTTAACAGCGGGAGGGCCAAATGAGCAGTTCTTC
TRBV6-1	NA	TRBJ2-5	NA	CASSEGVQVTQYF	TGTGCCAGCAGTGAAGGGGTCCAGGTGACCCAGTACTTC
TRBV19	NA	TRBJ1-5	NA	CASSMRAGISNQPQHF	TGTGCCAGTAGTATGCGGGCGGGAATAAGCAATCAGCCCCAGCATTTT
TRBV28	NA	TRBJ2-3	NA	CASSFGGGRTDTQYF	TGTGCCAGCAGTTTTGGCGGGGGCCGAACAGATACGCAGTATTTT
TRBV11-2	NA	TRBJ2-7	TRBD2	CASSLGTSGTYEQYF	TGTGCCAGCAGCCTCGGGACTAGCGGTACCTACGAGCAGTACTTC
TRBV5-1	NA	TRBJ2-5	NA	CASSLEGGKETQYF	TGCGCCAGCAGCTTGGAAGGCGGTAAGGAGACCCAGTACTTC
TRBV9	once	TRBJ2-5	TRBD2	CASSASGGAATQYF	TGTGCCAGCAGCGCAAGCGGGGGGGCCGCGACCCAGTACTTC
TRBV7-6	NA	TRBJ1-3	TRBD1	CASSLAVGTTGSTIYF	TGTGCCAGCAGCTTAGCGGTCGGGACGACAGGGAGCACCATATATTTT
TRBV27	NA	TRBJ1-1	NA	CASILQPRGVPEAFF	TGTGCCAGCATCCTTCAACCCCGCGGGGTACCTGAAGCTTTCTTT
TRBV11-3	NA	TRBJ2-3	TRBD1	CASSLRSGGAGDTQYF	TGTGCCAGCAGCCTCAGGTCAGGGGGCGCCGGAGATACGCAGTATTTT
TRBV2	NA	TRBJ1-2	NA	CASSEWGGYTF	TGTGCCAGCAGTGAATGGGGAGGCTACACCTTC
TRBV28	NA	TRBJ1-1	NA	CASSPLPQGFNTEAFF	TGTGCCAGCAGTCCGCTCCCCCAGGGTTTCAACACTGAAGCTTTCTTT
TRBV5-1	once	TRBJ1-4	NA	CASSRQGSTNEKLFF	TGCGCCAGCAGCCGGCAGGGATCAACTAATGAAAAACTGTTTTTT
TRBV6-1	NA	TRBJ1-6	TRBD1	CASRGGQGEGSPLHF	TGTGCCAGCAGGGGGGGACAGGGGGAAGGATCACCCCTCCACTTT
TRBV7-2	NA	TRBJ1-2	NA	CASSLDVGVQGRGYGYTF	TGTGCCAGCAGCTTAGATGTAGGGGTCCAGGGTCGCGGCTATGGCTACACCTTC
TRBV19	NA	TRBJ2-1	NA	CASSSEGSSYNEQFF	TGTGCCAGTAGTAGCGAGGGGAGCTCCTACAATGAGCAGTTCTTC
TRBV7-8	NA	TRBJ1-3	NA	CASSLVARTGNTIYF	TGTGCCAGCAGCTTAGTGGCGAGGACTGGAAACACCATATATTTT
TRBV2	NA	TRBJ2-2	NA	CASSPQGPQTGELFF	TGTGCCAGCAGTCCCCAGGGGCCTCAGACCGGGGAGCTGTTTTTT
TRBV6-1	NA	TRBJ2-3	TRBD1	CASRTGVPDTQYF	TGTGCCAGCAGAACAGGGGTCCCAGATACGCAGTATTTT
TRBV29-1	NA	TRBJ2-7	NA	CSVEGVNRDTSYEQYF	TGCAGCGTGGAAGGGGTTAATAGGGATACTTCCTACGAGCAGTACTTC